The rows below give T cell receptor beta chains drawn from one sample of a study of shared clonotypes between healthy human individuals. Assay: immunoSEQ multiplex PCR; the TCRdb copy retains only in-frame clones and omits some. The sample lists approximately 88,000 clones, 60% to 70% occurring once. Sequenced input: memory CD8+ T cells sorted from blood. These receptors originate from a man in his thirties or forties in good health. Both conserved end residues are part of each CDR3. The D gene is left open where the match is weak. Part of the rows lack a size; the others show once, few, many or a class for expanded clones.

v_call	clone_size	j_call	d_call	cdr3_aa	cdr3_nt
TRBV7-6	NA	TRBJ2-5	NA	CASMGREGQETQYF	TGTGCCAGCATGGGAAGGGAAGGCCAAGAGACCCAGTACTTC
TRBV21-1	NA	TRBJ2-4	NA	CASSKGTETKNIQYF	TGTGCCAGCAGCAAAGGGACAGAAACCAAAAACATTCAGTACTTC
TRBV5-1	NA	TRBJ2-3	TRBD1	CASSLGRGRPPTDTQYF	TGCGCCAGCAGCTTGGGTAGGGGGCGCCCGCCCACAGATACGCAGTATTTT
TRBV11-2	NA	TRBJ2-7	TRBD2	CASSLVLAGGYEQYF	TGTGCCAGCAGCTTAGTGCTAGCGGGAGGCTACGAGCAGTACTTC
TRBV18	NA	TRBJ2-1	NA	CASSLPGPYNEQFF	TGTGCCAGCTCACTACCGGGACCGTACAATGAGCAGTTCTTC
TRBV6-1	many	TRBJ2-1	NA	CASSEQAANSYNEQFF	TGTGCCAGCAGTGAACAAGCGGCAAACTCCTACAATGAGCAGTTCTTC
TRBV6-1	NA	TRBJ2-7	NA	CATLPWLGNYEQYF	TGTGCCACCCTCCCTTGGCTCGGCAACTACGAGCAGTACTTC
TRBV28	NA	TRBJ2-7	NA	CASSDIDYEQYF	TGTGCCAGCAGCGATATAGACTACGAGCAGTACTTC
TRBV15	NA	TRBJ2-3	TRBD1	CATSSLDREAGTDTQYF	TGTGCCACCAGCAGTTTGGACAGGGAAGCCGGAACAGATACGCAGTATTTT
TRBV19	few	TRBJ2-1	TRBD1	CASGQGHNEQFF	TGTGCCAGCGGACAGGGTCACAATGAGCAGTTCTTC
TRBV19	NA	TRBJ2-2	TRBD1	CATRRDRDDTGELFF	TGTGCCACGAGAAGGGACAGGGACGACACCGGGGAGCTGTTTTTT
TRBV19	few	TRBJ2-1	NA	CASTAGLDYNEQFF	TGTGCCAGTACGGCGGGGTTGGATTACAATGAGCAGTTCTTC
TRBV10-2	NA	TRBJ2-7	NA	CASSDPGPLRYEQYF	TGCGCCAGCAGTGACCCAGGCCCCCTCCGCTACGAGCAGTACTTC
TRBV11-3	once	TRBJ2-3	NA	CASSLGAVLSTDTQYF	TGTGCCAGCAGCTTAGGAGCGGTACTTAGCACAGATACGCAGTATTTT
TRBV6-4	many	TRBJ2-1	TRBD2	CASSVLADNNEQFF	TGTGCCAGCAGTGTACTAGCGGACAACAATGAGCAGTTCTTC
TRBV7-7	NA	TRBJ2-7	NA	CASRTRVGLDEQYF	TGTGCCAGCCGAACCCGGGTCGGGCTCGACGAGCAGTACTTC
TRBV19	many	TRBJ2-2	NA	CASSMRAGAGELFF	TGTGCCAGTAGTATGAGGGCAGGTGCCGGGGAGCTGTTTTTT
TRBV4-3	NA	TRBJ2-7	NA	CASSRPLAGDTYEQYF	TGCGCCAGCAGCCGACCCCTGGCGGGTGACACATACGAGCAGTACTTC
TRBV2	NA	TRBJ1-2	TRBD1	CASSASGTGVGYTF	TGTGCCAGCAGCGCATCCGGGACAGGGGTAGGCTACACCTTC
TRBV7-7	few	TRBJ2-2	NA	CASSLAVGGELFF	TGTGCCAGCAGCTTAGCGGTGGGCGGGGAGCTGTTTTTT
TRBV6-5	few	TRBJ1-5	NA	CASSREFEQPQHF	TGTGCCAGCAGCAGGGAATTTGAACAGCCCCAGCATTTT
TRBV4-3	many	TRBJ2-7	TRBD1	CASSQDAGTGEGEQYF	TGCGCCAGCAGCCAAGATGCCGGGACAGGGGAAGGCGAGCAGTACTTC
TRBV27	once	TRBJ2-7	TRBD2	CASSYSGSKYEQYF	TGTGCCAGCAGTTATAGCGGGAGTAAGTACGAGCAGTACTTC
TRBV5-6	NA	TRBJ1-2	NA	CASSLDPDTNYGYTF	TGTGCCAGCAGCTTAGATCCCGACACTAACTATGGCTACACCTTC
TRBV5-1	NA	TRBJ2-3	NA	CASSERADPDTQYF	TGCGCCAGCAGCGAGCGGGCGGACCCAGATACGCAGTATTTT
TRBV6-4	NA	TRBJ2-3	NA	CASSPGPSETQYF	TGTGCCAGCAGTCCGGGGCCCTCTGAGACGCAGTATTTT
TRBV4-1	NA	TRBJ2-1	NA	CASSMGQGISYNEQFF	TGCGCCAGCAGCATGGGGCAAGGGATATCCTACAATGAGCAGTTCTTC
TRBV5-4	NA	TRBJ2-2	TRBD2	CASSRRGEGLQTGELFF	TGTGCCAGCAGCCGGCGGGGGGAGGGCCTCCAAACCGGGGAGCTGTTTTTT
TRBV27	NA	TRBJ1-2	NA	CASSRGGLILANYGYTF	TGTGCCAGCAGTAGGGGTGGGTTGATACTAGCTAACTATGGCTACACCTTC
TRBV30	once	TRBJ2-1	NA	CAWSEGWRNSYNEQFF	TGTGCCTGGAGTGAGGGTTGGAGGAACTCCTACAATGAGCAGTTCTTC
TRBV29-1	NA	TRBJ2-2	NA	CSVAGAWNTGELFF	TGCAGCGTTGCGGGGGCTTGGAACACCGGGGAGCTGTTTTTT
TRBV4-2	NA	TRBJ2-3	TRBD2	CASSQGSREGADTQYF	TGTGCCAGCAGCCAAGGTTCGCGGGAGGGGGCAGATACGCAGTATTTT
TRBV7-9	NA	TRBJ1-4	NA	CASSPRDNEKLFF	TGTGCCAGCAGCCCTCGGGATAATGAAAAACTGTTTTTT
TRBV7-3	NA	TRBJ2-3	NA	CASSLTPSSTDTQYF	TGTGCCAGCAGCTTAACTCCTTCTAGCACAGATACGCAGTATTTT
TRBV10-2	NA	TRBJ2-5	TRBD2	CASKGGTSGETQYF	TGCGCCAGCAAGGGGGGGACTAGCGGAGAGACCCAGTACTTC
TRBV19	NA	TRBJ1-5	TRBD1	CASSIDRQGAGSNQPQHF	TGTGCCAGTAGTATTGATAGACAGGGGGCCGGTAGCAATCAGCCCCAGCATTTT
TRBV18	NA	TRBJ2-1	NA	CASSPPLPRPNEQFF	TGTGCCAGCTCACCTCCCCTCCCCAGACCCAATGAGCAGTTCTTC
TRBV7-2	few	TRBJ1-5	NA	CASSPLGRREPQHF	TGTGCCAGCAGCCCCCTGGGGAGGAGGGAGCCCCAGCATTTT
TRBV6-6	NA	TRBJ1-5	NA	CASSYSVSQHF	TGTGCCAGCAGTTACTCAGTGTCCCAGCATTTT
TRBV28	NA	TRBJ2-7	NA	CASVEDYEQYF	TGTGCCTCCGTAGAAGACTACGAGCAGTACTTC